One and the same sample provided the 18 T cell receptor beta chains below, sequenced in a study of T cell changes during pregnancy in multiple sclerosis. Clones were sequenced by immunoSEQ multiplex PCR, and TCRdb holds only the in-frame ones, with some missing. The data show about 93,000 clones, 85% to 95% seen once. The sample consisted of peripheral blood, taken after pregnancy. The receptors originated from a female donor with multiple sclerosis, enrolled in a pregnancy study.

This sequence joins TRBV5-6 and TRBJ2-1; a possible D gene is TRBD2 (5 bases). V was cut by 1 base and J by 0 bases, with 8 bases left in between. This CDR3 is built from 15 residues. The germline V gene encodes CDR1 SGHDT and CDR2 YYEEEE. CDR3: CASSLSGVSYNEQFF. The DNA of the CDR3 is TGTGCCAGCAGCTTGTCCGGGGTCTCCTACAATGAGCAGTTCTTC.

The chain couples TRBV13 to TRBJ2-1; the D gene is possibly TRBD2 (5 bases). This CDR3 contains 14 residues. Trimming took 6 bases from V and 6 from J, leaving 15 bases between them. CDR1 and CDR2 (germline): PRHDT, FYEKMQ (reference sequence). For the CDR3, the DNA is TGTGCCAGCAGGGAGGCCCCAAGAAGCAATGAGCAGTTCTTC. Protein: CASREAPRSNEQFF.

V is TRBV19 and J is TRBJ1-1; 7 bases align to TRBD1. V lost 8 bases and J lost 4; bases outside the gene matches: 10. The CDR3 length is 14 residues. Germline CDR1 is LNHDA and CDR2 is SQIVND (reference sequence). CDR3: CASGFRGEFTEAFF. The CDR3 DNA sequence: TGTGCCAGTGGGTTCAGGGGGGAGTTCACTGAAGCTTTCTTT.

The chain combines TRBV4-1 with TRBJ1-3; D is unclear. V lost 2 bases and J 0 bases, leaving 11 bases between the germline ends. Per germline, CDR1 MGHRA and CDR2 YSYEKL. The CDR3 runs to 16 residues. CDR3 nucleotides: TGCGCCAGCAGCCAACCTCACGCGAGCTCTGGAAACACCATATATTTT. This gives the protein CASSQPHASSGNTIYF.

The table lists this clone with a count of one. The gene calls are TRBV5-1 and TRBJ2-3, with TRBD2 identical over 8 bases. Per germline, CDR1 SGHRS and CDR2 YFSETQ. Germline trimming cut 0 bases from V and 4 bases from J; bases unmatched to any gene: 4. This CDR3 comprises 15 residues. Here the CDR3 reads CASSLAPGGSDTQYF. Here the CDR3 DNA reads TGCGCCAGCAGCTTGGCTCCGGGAGGGTCAGATACGCAGTATTTT. The variable domain in full, with the rest retrieved from reference TRBV5-1 and TRBJ2-3, is KAGVTQTPRYLIKTRGQQVTLSCSPISGHRSVSWYQQTPGQGLQFLFEYFSETQRNKGNFPGRFSGRQFSNSRSEMNVSTLELGDSALYLCASSLAPGGSDTQYFGPGTRLTVL.

V is TRBV6-1 and J is TRBJ2-5; 8 positions agree with TRBD1. There are 15 residues in the CDR3. J gave up 0 bases and V 5 bases, and 5 bases lay outside the gene matches. CDR1 is MNHNS, CDR2 SASEGT, per germline. Here the CDR3 DNA reads TGTGCCAGCAGTACATGGGACAGGAACCAAGAGACCCAGTACTTC. Its protein is CASSTWDRNQETQYF.

A note on this clone: Other DNA sequences in this specimen translate into the identical CDR3. The genes are TRBV29-1 and TRBJ1-5, with 9 bases matching TRBD1. This CDR3 spans 12 amino acids. The V gene's germline CDR1 is SQVTM and CDR2 ANQGSEA. Trimming took 6 bases from V and 4 from J; bases not matched to a gene: 1. CDR3 nucleotide sequence: TGCAGCGTGGGACAGGGTAATCAGCCCCAGCATTTT. This translates into CSVGQGNQPQHF.

This clone was seen just once. The CDR3: CASSLKGQAKYNEQFF. CDR3 bases: TGTGCCAGCAGCTTAAAGGGACAGGCGAAATACAATGAGCAGTTCTTC. The rearrangement links TRBV7-9 to TRBJ2-1, with TRBD1 matching 8 bases. The V gene's germline CDR1 is SEHNR and CDR2 FQNEAQ (reference sequence). This CDR3 is built from 16 residues. Trimming at V came to 2 bases and at J to 4 bases, leaving 7 bases not matched to a gene.

The DNA of the CDR3 is TGTGCCAGCAGCGCGGCCGAACTCGGTGATACGCAGTATTTT. Translating gives CASSAAELGDTQYF. The chain links TRBV5-5 to TRBJ2-3; no clear D. V was pared by 4 bases and J by 6 bases, with 15 bases between. In germline, CDR1 is SGHKS, CDR2 YYEKEE (reference sequence). The CDR3 spans 14 residues.

This clone was counted a single time. The rearrangement links TRBV7-3 to TRBJ2-3, with TRBD1 matching over 7 bases. This CDR3 contains 13 residues. V dropped 5 bases and J dropped 5; count of bases not matched to a gene: 4. Looked up from germline, CDR1 is SGHTA and CDR2 is FQGTGA. This CDR3 is CASSPTGLDTQYF. In nucleotides, the CDR3 is TGTGCCAGCAGCCCGACAGGGTTAGATACGCAGTATTTT.

This chain uses TRBV29-1 with TRBJ2-7; 7 bases fit TRBD1. Per germline, CDR1 SQVTM and CDR2 ANQGSEA. The CDR3 has 13 amino acids. CDR3 nucleotide sequence: TGCAGTGGTACCAGGACAGGAAGTTACGAGCAGTACTTC. Amino acid sequence: CSGTRTGSYEQYF.

The rearrangement joins TRBV9 to TRBJ1-4; D gene ambiguous. This CDR3 has 14 residues. Trimming removed 2 bases at V and 7 bases at J, with 12 bases between. The germline V gene has CDR1 SGDLS and CDR2 YYNGEE. Here the CDR3 reads CASSVDGRSEKLFF. CDR3 bases: TGTGCCAGCAGCGTGGACGGGAGGAGTGAAAAACTGTTTTTT.

The gene calls are TRBV27 and TRBJ2-1, with 11 positions matching TRBD2. Per germline, CDR1 MNHEY and CDR2 SMNVEV (reference sequence). Trimming took 0 bases from V and 3 from J; bases not matched to a gene: 1. The length of the CDR3 is 16 residues. The CDR3: CASSLSGTSGYNEQFF. The CDR3 region has the DNA TGTGCCAGCAGTTTATCCGGGACTAGCGGCTACAATGAGCAGTTCTTC.

V gene TRBV4-3 combines with J gene TRBJ2-3; 16 bases fit TRBD2. The CDR3 is 22 amino acids. Trimming at V came to 0 bases and at J to 2 bases, leaving 14 bases not matched to a gene. CDR1 and CDR2 (germline): LGHNA, YSLEER. The CDR3 DNA reads as TGCGCCAGCAGCCAAGATGGGGAACCGGGACTAGCGGGGGGGATATACACAGATACGCAGTATTTT. Its translation: CASSQDGEPGLAGGIYTDTQYF.

The chain has TRBV19 and TRBJ2-1; TRBD2 agrees at 8 bases. Germline CDR1 and CDR2: LNHDA and SQIVND (reference sequence). Unmatched junction bases numbered 5, after V lost 7 bases and J lost 0 bases. The CDR3 sequence is 15 residues long. CDR3 DNA sequence: TGTGCCAGTATCGAGCGGGGGAGCTCCTACAATGAGCAGTTCTTC. Its translation is CASIERGSSYNEQFF.

The chain links TRBV9 to TRBJ2-3; TRBD2 might be the D (6 bases). V shed 4 bases and J shed 2 bases, with 23 bases lying between them. Per the germline V gene, CDR1 is SGDLS and CDR2 is YYNGEE. The CDR3 is 18 amino acids. CDR3 residues: CASSPYHSTRLYTDTQYF. The CDR3, as DNA: TGTGCCAGCAGCCCCTACCACTCGACTAGGCTTTACACAGATACGCAGTATTTT.

This sequence joins TRBV5-5 and TRBJ2-6; no clear D. Germline loops: CDR1 SGHKS, CDR2 YYEKEE (reference sequence). The CDR3 runs 16 residues. Trimming removed 0 bases from V and 2 bases from J, with 9 bases in between. The CDR3 bases are TGTGCCAGCAGCTTGGCCATCGCAGCTGGGGCCAACGTCCTGACTTTC. Amino acid sequence: CASSLAIAAGANVLTF.

This clone was recorded a few times. The chain couples TRBV5-1 to TRBJ1-1; 7 bases line up with TRBD1. V lost 1 base and J lost 5; bases outside the gene matches: 8. This CDR3 is 15 amino acids long. From germline, CDR1 is SGHRS and CDR2 YFSETQ. The DNA for the CDR3 is TGCGCCAGCAGCTTGAGGGGGCCAGGGAGGACTGAAGCTTTCTTT. The encoded protein is CASSLRGPGRTEAFF.